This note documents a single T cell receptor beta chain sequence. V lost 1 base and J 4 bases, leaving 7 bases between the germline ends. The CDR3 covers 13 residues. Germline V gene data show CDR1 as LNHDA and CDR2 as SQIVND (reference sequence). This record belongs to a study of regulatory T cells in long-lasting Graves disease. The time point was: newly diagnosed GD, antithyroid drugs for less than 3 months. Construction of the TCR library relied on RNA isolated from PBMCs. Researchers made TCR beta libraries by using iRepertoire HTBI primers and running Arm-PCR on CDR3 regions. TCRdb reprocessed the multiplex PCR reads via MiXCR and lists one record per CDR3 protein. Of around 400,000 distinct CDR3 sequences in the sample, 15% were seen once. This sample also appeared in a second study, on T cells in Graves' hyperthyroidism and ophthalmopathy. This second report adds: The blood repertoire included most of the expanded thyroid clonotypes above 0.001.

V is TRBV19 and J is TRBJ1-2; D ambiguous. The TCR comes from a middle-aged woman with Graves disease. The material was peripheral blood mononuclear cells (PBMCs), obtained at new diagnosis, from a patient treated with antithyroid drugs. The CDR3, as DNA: TGTGCCAGTAGTATAGGCCAGGTCTATGGCTACACCTTC. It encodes CASSIGQVYGYTF.